The clone carrying this T cell receptor (beta chain) was counted between two and nine times. Its specificity is unknown. This entry belongs to a study of beta chain features in type 1 diabetes. General observations from the study: PCR could preferentially amplify shorter templates, alike in patients and controls. People with Type 1 diabetes carried modestly yet significantly shorter TCRB CDR3s in all four CD4+ subsets.

The CDR3 contains 11 residues. Per germline, CDR1 MNHNS and CDR2 SASEGT. V was pared by 6 bases and J by 5 bases, with 8 bases between. All of the isolated RNA was reverse transcribed, so expressed TCRB transcripts were sequenced. The method was immunoSEQ multiplex PCR; TCRdb's version includes in-frame clones alone and lacks a portion of them. Of approximately 60,000 clones in the sample, approximately 52% were seen once. CD45RO/CCR7/CD25/CD127/CD95/CD27 sorting isolated CD4+ naive, central memory, regulatory and stem cell-like memory cells. This clonotype originated in a woman between 35 and 50 years old with type 1 diabetes. The sequenced sample was Tregs from blood. The chain joins TRBV6-1 to TRBJ2-7; possible D gene TRBD2, 6 bases. The CDR3 protein is CASRQRDEQYF. The CDR3 DNA sequence: TGTGCCAGCAGACAGCGGGACGAGCAGTACTTC.